The clone carrying this TCR beta chain was seen a few times. Its antigen is unknown. The sample is drawn from a study of blood T cells in healthy people across ages. Ranging in age from about 6 to 100, the donors were healthy Caucasian individuals from Russia. Combining a sample-barcoded 5' primer with a J-beta primer mix, a second PCR ran for roughly 7 to 12 cycles. A single record per CDR3 protein comes from TCRdb applying MiXCR to the 5' RACE reads. The table includes approximately 680,000 distinct CDR3 sequences, approximately 31% detected once. Germline V gives CDR1 ENHRY, CDR2 SYGVKD. This CDR3 is 17 amino acids long. V gave up 2 bases and J gave up 1 base, with 15 bases separating them. General study results and limits: Aged donors had fewer naive CD4+ cells and lower diversity than long-lived donors. Total diversity from one million sequenced T cells was likely underestimated.

The chain joins TRBV10-3 to TRBJ1-5; D perhaps matches TRBD1 (5 bases). The sequencing input was blood. This TCR derives from an elderly woman in good health. CDR3 sequence: CAISERQGSRSNQPQHF. CDR3 nucleotides: TGTGCCATCAGTGAGCGGCAGGGCAGTAGGAGCAATCAGCCCCAGCATTTT.